Listed here are 5 T cell receptor beta chains from one sample, sequenced in a study of Ad26.COV2.S vaccination and SARS-CoV-2 variants. The treatment denotes: around 19 received Ad26.COV2.S at low or high dose, single or two shots; five or six received placebo; per-sample allocation not given. Each sample was drawn 63 days after the first injection (of vaccine or placebo). Using immunoSEQ multiplex PCR, the repertoire was profiled, and TCRdb retains in-frame clones only, with some absent. The data hold about 350,000 clones, with 65% to 90% observed a single time. The source was peripheral blood, collected in a trial of Ad26.COV2.S vaccine versus placebo. These receptors were obtained from a person between 18 and 59 years old who received the Ad26.COV2.S COVID-19 vaccine or a placebo.

This clone showed up just once. The CDR3 region has the DNA TGCGCCAGCAGCCACACAGTCGGGGAGCTGTTTTTT. Translating it yields CASSHTVGELFF. The chain has TRBV4-3 and TRBJ2-2; no reliable D call. Germline CDR1 reads LGHNA; CDR2 reads YSLEER. The germline V and J ends were trimmed by 3 bases and 7 bases, with 6 bases remaining between them. The CDR3 contains 12 residues.

V is TRBV5-1 and J is TRBJ2-3; the D is unclear. CDR1 is SGHRS, CDR2 YFSETQ, per germline. CDR3 length equals 14 residues. The V and J ends lost 1 base and 3 bases respectively, with 9 bases between them. The CDR3 DNA reads TGCGCCAGCAGCTTGAAGGGTATAACAGATACGCAGTATTTT. Amino acid sequence: CASSLKGITDTQYF.

The genes are TRBV6-2 or TRBV6-3 and TRBJ1-2; D is unresolved. The CDR3 extends over 14 amino acids. The germline CDR1 and CDR2 sequences are MNHEY and SVGEGT. With 0 bases removed from V and 8 bases from J, the gap between germline ends came to 13 bases. CDR3 region: CASSYSWTAGGYTF. CDR3 bases: TGTGCCAGCAGTTACTCGTGGACGGCCGGGGGCTACACCTTC.

The chain carries TRBV27 and TRBJ2-4, with D possibly TRBD1 on 6 matching bases. CDR3 size: 14 residues. The ends were cut back, 4 bases at V and 6 bases at J, with 13 bases in the middle. CDR1 is MNHEY, CDR2 SMNVEV, per germline (reference sequence). CDR3 DNA sequence: TGTGCCAGCAGTTCATCGGGACAAGTAAACATTCAGTACTTC. Amino acids: CASSSSGQVNIQYF.

The chain uses TRBV10-3 and TRBJ1-1; 8 bases line up with TRBD1. Trimming at V came to 10 bases and at J to 4 bases, leaving 14 bases not matched to a gene. The CDR3 has 15 residues. The germline gives CDR1 ENHRY, CDR2 SYGVKD. The CDR3 loop is CASRGQSMRGTEAFF. The CDR3 DNA is TGTGCCAGCAGGGGGCAATCGATGAGAGGCACTGAAGCTTTCTTT.